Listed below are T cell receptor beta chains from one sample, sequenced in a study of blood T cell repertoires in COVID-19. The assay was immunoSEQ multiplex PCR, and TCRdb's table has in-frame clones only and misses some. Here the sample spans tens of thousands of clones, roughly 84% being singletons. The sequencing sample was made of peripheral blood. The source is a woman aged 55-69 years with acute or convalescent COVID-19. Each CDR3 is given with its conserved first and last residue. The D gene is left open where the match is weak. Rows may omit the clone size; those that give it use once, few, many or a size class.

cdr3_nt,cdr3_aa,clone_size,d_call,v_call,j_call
TGTGCCACCAGTGATTCTAGGACAGGGTGGGCTCAGCCCCAGCATTTT,CATSDSRTGWAQPQHF,-,TRBD1,TRBV24-1,TRBJ1-5
TGTGCCAGCACCTCTTTGGACAGGTTTCAAGAGACCCAGTACTTC,CASTSLDRFQETQYF,-,TRBD1,TRBV5-6,TRBJ2-5
TGTGCCAGCAGCTTAGCCGGGGGGGCTTTAAATGAGCAGTTCTTC,CASSLAGGALNEQFF,-,TRBD2,TRBV11-2,TRBJ2-1
TGTGCCAGCATAAGCGGCCCAAACACTGAAGCTTTCTTT,CASISGPNTEAFF,-,-,TRBV12-3/TRBV12-4,TRBJ1-1
TGTGCCATCAGTGGACTCGCCGGGGAGCTGTTTTTT,CAISGLAGELFF,-,-,TRBV10-3,TRBJ2-2
TGTGCCAGTAGCGCTAGGGAGACAGGGGGCGAGCAGTACTTC,CASSARETGGEQYF,-,TRBD1,TRBV19,TRBJ2-7
TGTGCCTGGAGTGGACAGAATCAGCCCCAGCATTTT,CAWSGQNQPQHF,-,-,TRBV30,TRBJ1-5
TGTGCCAGCAGCGCGACAGGGGCTAACTATGGCTACACCTTC,CASSATGANYGYTF,-,TRBD1,TRBV5-6,TRBJ1-2
TGTGCCAGTATTGTGGCAACAGGGGGCCCCTATGGCTACACCTTC,CASIVATGGPYGYTF,-,TRBD1,TRBV19,TRBJ1-2
TGTGCCAGCAGCAAATCGGGTCAGGACAGGATAAGTCAGCCCCAGCATTTT,CASSKSGQDRISQPQHF,-,-,TRBV21-1,TRBJ1-5
TGTGCCAGCAGCTTAGAGCCCCTTTCGGAGATGAACACTGAAGCTTTCTTT,CASSLEPLSEMNTEAFF,-,-,TRBV7-2,TRBJ1-1
TGTGCCAGCAGCTTGGGCCAGCAGAACACCGGGGAGCTGTTTTTT,CASSLGQQNTGELFF,-,-,TRBV7-9,TRBJ2-2
TGTGCCAGCAGCTTTAGAGGGACAGGGGGCCCAGCTTTCTTT,CASSFRGTGGPAFF,-,TRBD1,TRBV7-9,TRBJ1-1
TGTGCCAGCAGCTATGGGACAGCCTACCCTGGGGCCAACGTCCTGACTTTC,CASSYGTAYPGANVLTF,-,TRBD1,TRBV5-8,TRBJ2-6
TGTGCCAGTAGTACATCCCCGACAGGACGCTATGGCTACACCTTC,CASSTSPTGRYGYTF,-,-,TRBV19,TRBJ1-2
TGCAGTGCCAGTCGCACAGGGGCCCACTATGGCTACACCTTC,CSASRTGAHYGYTF,-,TRBD1,TRBV20-1,TRBJ1-2
TGTGCCTGGAGTGTCTCTACGTATGGTCAGCCCCAGCATTTT,CAWSVSTYGQPQHF,-,-,TRBV30,TRBJ1-5
TGTGCCGGGGCAAACATGAACACTGAAGCTTTCTTT,CAGANMNTEAFF,once,-,TRBV6-5,TRBJ1-1
TGTGCCAGTAGTATCCCGAGGACTGCAACTAATGAAAAACTGTTTTTT,CASSIPRTATNEKLFF,once,-,TRBV19,TRBJ1-4
TGTGCCAGCTCACCACCAACAGCGAACACCGGGGAGCTGTTTTTT,CASSPPTANTGELFF,-,-,TRBV18,TRBJ2-2
TGCGCCAGCCGAGACGGGGATTGGGACTATGGCTACACCTTC,CASRDGDWDYGYTF,-,-,TRBV5-1,TRBJ1-2
TGTGCCAGCAGTTTAGTCGGAGGAGACGAGCAGTACTTC,CASSLVGGDEQYF,-,-,TRBV12-3/TRBV12-4,TRBJ2-7